This is a list of T cell receptor beta chains from one sample in a study of memory CD4+ T cells and cytomegalovirus serostatus. TCRdb's copy holds only in-frame clones and misses some; the assay was immunoSEQ multiplex PCR. The profile covers about 61,000 clones, with approximately 78% appearing a single time and about 0.95% taken by the ten largest. Sequenced material: memory CD4+ T cells from blood. Source of these receptors: an adult in good health and CMV-seronegative. Each CDR3 is given with its conserved first and last residue. The order of the fields is D gene, J gene, V gene, clone size, CDR3 DNA, CDR3 protein. The D gene is left open where the match is weak. Some rows mark clone size as missing; the rest say once, few, many or name a class of expanded clone.

TRBD2 | TRBJ2-3 | TRBV7-2 | - | TGTGCCAGCAGCTTAAGGTTTACGACTAGCGGGGTTACAGATACGCAGTATTTT | CASSLRFTTSGVTDTQYF
TRBD1 | TRBJ2-4 | TRBV28 | - | TGTGCCAGCAGTCCGGCCGGGACAGACAAAAACATTCAGTACTTC | CASSPAGTDKNIQYF
- | TRBJ1-5 | TRBV18 | - | TGTGCCAGCTCACCTCAGAGAGCATATAGCAATCAGCCCCAGCATTTT | CASSPQRAYSNQPQHF
- | TRBJ2-2 | TRBV21-1 | few | TGTGCCAGCAGCCGACCGCGGGACAGGGATTCGATTACCGGGGAGCTGTTTTTT | CASSRPRDRDSITGELFF
- | TRBJ1-4 | TRBV7-6 | - | TGTGCCAGCAGCTCGAACTGGGACGCAGAAAAACTGTTTTTT | CASSSNWDAEKLFF
TRBD2 | TRBJ2-1 | TRBV6-5 | - | TGTGCCAGCAGTTACCCTGGACTAGCGGGAAATGAGCAGTTCTTC | CASSYPGLAGNEQFF
TRBD1 | TRBJ1-1 | TRBV14 | - | TGTGCCAGCAGCCGAAGAGTGGACAGGGGTTTTGAAGCTTTCTTT | CASSRRVDRGFEAFF
- | TRBJ1-1 | TRBV7-2 | - | TGTGCCAGCAGCTTAGTGGTAGGGACCCCGAACACTGAAGCTTTCTTT | CASSLVVGTPNTEAFF
- | TRBJ1-2 | TRBV7-9 | few | TGTGCCAGCAGGGGTTTCTATGGCTACACCTTC | CASRGFYGYTF
- | TRBJ1-5 | TRBV7-8 | - | TGTGCCAGCAGCTTAAGCAGGACAAGCAATCAGCCCCAGCATTTT | CASSLSRTSNQPQHF